This T cell receptor beta chain was recorded in a study of cytomegalovirus exposure and HLA in healthy donors. Broader study findings: Cytomegalovirus-associated TCR beta chains were listed, numbering 150 to 200.

The study ran its PCR with 60 Vbeta and 13 Jbeta primers. The assay was immunoSEQ multiplex PCR, and TCRdb's table has in-frame clones only and misses some. The table records some 130,000 clones, approximately 84% of them present only once. With respect to this clone: No antigen is known for it.

Sequencing was performed on PBMCs. The receptor's source is a boy aged 2-9 years in good health and CMV-seronegative.

The CDR3 DNA follows: TGTGCCGGCCTCGAGGGTACTGAAGCTTTCTTT. It translates to CAGLEGTEAFF. The chain couples TRBV27 to TRBJ1-1; D not certain. This CDR3 contains 11 residues. Germline assignment: CDR1 MNHEY and CDR2 SMNVEV (reference sequence). The V end lost 11 bases, the J end lost 5 bases, and 12 bases lay between the germline ends.